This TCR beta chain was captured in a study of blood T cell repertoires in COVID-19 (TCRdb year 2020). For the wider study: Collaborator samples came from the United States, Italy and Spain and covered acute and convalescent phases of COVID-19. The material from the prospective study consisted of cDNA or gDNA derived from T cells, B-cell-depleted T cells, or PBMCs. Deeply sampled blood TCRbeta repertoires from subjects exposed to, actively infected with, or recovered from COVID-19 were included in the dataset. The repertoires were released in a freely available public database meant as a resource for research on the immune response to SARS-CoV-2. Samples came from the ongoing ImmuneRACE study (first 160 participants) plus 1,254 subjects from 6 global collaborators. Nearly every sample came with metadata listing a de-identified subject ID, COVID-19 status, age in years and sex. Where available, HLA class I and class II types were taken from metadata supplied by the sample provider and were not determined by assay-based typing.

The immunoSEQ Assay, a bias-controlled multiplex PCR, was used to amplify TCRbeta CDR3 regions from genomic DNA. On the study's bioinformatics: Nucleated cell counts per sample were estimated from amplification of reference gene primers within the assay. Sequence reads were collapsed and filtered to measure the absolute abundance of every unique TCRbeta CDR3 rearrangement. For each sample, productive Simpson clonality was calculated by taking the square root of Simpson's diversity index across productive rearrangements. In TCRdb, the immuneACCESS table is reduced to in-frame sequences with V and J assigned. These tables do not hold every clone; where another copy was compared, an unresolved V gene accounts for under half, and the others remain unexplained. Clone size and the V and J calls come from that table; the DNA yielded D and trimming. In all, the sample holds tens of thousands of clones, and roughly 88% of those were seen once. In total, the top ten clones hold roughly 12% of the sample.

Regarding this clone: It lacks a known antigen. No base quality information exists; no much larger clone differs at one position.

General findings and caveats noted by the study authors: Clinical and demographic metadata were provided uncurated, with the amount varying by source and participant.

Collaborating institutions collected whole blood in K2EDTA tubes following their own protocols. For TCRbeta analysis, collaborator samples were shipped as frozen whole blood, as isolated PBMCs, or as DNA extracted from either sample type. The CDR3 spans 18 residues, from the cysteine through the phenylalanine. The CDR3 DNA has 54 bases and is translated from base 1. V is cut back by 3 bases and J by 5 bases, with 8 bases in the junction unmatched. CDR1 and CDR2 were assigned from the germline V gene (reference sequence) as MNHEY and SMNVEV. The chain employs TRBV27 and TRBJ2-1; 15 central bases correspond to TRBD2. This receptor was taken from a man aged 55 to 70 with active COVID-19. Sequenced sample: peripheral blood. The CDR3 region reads CASSLAGTSGRINNEQFF. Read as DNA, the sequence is TGTGCCAGCAGTTTGGCCGGGACTAGCGGGAGGATAAACAATGAGCAGTTCTTC.